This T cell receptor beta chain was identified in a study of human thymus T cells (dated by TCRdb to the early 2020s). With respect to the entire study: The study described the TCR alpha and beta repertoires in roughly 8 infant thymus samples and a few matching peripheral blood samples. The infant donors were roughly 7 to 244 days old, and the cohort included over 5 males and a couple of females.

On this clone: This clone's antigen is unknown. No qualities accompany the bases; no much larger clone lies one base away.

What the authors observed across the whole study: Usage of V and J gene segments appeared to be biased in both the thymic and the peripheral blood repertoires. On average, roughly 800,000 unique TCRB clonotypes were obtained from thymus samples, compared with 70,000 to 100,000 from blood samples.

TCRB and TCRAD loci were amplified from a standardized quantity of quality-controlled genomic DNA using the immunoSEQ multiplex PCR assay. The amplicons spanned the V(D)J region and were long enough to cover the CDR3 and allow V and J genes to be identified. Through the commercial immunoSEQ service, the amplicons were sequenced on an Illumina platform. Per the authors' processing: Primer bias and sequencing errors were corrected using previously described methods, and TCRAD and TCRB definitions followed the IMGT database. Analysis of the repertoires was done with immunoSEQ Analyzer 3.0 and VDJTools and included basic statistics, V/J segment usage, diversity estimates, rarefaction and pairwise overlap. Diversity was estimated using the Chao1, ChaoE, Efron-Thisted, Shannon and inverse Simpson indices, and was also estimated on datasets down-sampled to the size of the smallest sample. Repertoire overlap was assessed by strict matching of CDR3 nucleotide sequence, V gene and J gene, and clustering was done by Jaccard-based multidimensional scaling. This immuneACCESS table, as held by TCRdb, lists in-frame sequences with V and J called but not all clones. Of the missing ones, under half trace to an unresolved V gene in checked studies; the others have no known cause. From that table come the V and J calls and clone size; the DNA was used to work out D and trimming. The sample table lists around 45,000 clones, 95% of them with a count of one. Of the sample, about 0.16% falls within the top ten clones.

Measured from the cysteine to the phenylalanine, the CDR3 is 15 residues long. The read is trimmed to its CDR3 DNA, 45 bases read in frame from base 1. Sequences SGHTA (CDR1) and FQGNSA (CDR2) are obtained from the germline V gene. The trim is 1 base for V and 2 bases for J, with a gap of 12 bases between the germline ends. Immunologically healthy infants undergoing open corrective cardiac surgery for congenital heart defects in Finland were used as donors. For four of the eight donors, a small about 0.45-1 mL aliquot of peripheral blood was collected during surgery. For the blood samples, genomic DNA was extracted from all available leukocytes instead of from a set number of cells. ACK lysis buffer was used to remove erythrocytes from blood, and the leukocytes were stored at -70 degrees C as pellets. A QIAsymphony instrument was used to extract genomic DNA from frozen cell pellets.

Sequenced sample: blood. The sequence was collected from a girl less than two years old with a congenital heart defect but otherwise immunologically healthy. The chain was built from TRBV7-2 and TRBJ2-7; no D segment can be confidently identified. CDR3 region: CASSLGIGSPYEQYF. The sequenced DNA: TGTGCCAGCAGCTTAGGGATCGGGTCCCCCTACGAGCAGTACTTC.